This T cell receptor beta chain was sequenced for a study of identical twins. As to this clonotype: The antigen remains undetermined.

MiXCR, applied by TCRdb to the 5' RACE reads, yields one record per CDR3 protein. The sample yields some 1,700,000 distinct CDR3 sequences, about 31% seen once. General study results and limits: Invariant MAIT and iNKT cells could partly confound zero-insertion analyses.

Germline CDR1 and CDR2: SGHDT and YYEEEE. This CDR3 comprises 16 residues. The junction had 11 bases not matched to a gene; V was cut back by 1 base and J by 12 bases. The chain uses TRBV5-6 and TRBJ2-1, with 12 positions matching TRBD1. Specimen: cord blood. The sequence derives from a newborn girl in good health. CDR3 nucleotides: TGTGCCAGCAGCTTGAGTAGCACGGGACAGGGGGCAAGGCAGTTCTTC. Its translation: CASSLSSTGQGARQFF. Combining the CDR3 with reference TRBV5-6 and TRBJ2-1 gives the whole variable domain DAGVTQSPTHLIKTRGQQVTLRCSPKSGHDTVSWYQQALGQGPQFIFQYYEEEERQRGNFPDRFSGHQFPNYSSELNVNALLLGDSALYLCASSLSSTGQGARQFFGPGTRLTVL.